The 16 T cell receptor beta chains below come from one sample, sequenced in a study of blood T cell repertoires in COVID-19. Repertoires were generated with immunoSEQ multiplex PCR, while TCRdb's copy carries only in-frame clones and drops some. The table includes more than 85,000 clones, roughly 90% detected once. The specimen sequenced was peripheral blood. These receptors all come from a human donor with COVID-19, enrolled during active disease. The donor label of this sample is uncertain.

CDR3 amino acids: CATQTGGGQPQHF. CDR3 in DNA: TGTGCCACCCAGACAGGTGGTGGACAGCCCCAGCATTTT. The V and J genes are TRBV6-5 and TRBJ1-5, with D perhaps matching TRBD1 (6 bases). Germline V CDR1 and CDR2: MNHEY, SVGAGI. The CDR3 extends over 13 amino acids. V was clipped by 10 bases and J by 7 bases, with 17 bases between them.

The rearrangement joins TRBV6-1 to TRBJ2-1, with D uncertain. Germline-derived CDR1 and CDR2 are MNHNS and SASEGT. CDR3 size: 14 residues. Trimming cost V 2 bases and J 5 bases, with 10 bases left between them. CDR3: CASSEIIQNNEQFF. CDR3 in DNA: TGTGCCAGCAGTGAAATCATTCAGAACAATGAGCAGTTCTTC.

The chain is built from TRBV15 and TRBJ1-2; 8 bases align to TRBD1. Germline values: CDR1 LNHNV, CDR2 YYDKDF (reference sequence). The V segment lost 5 bases and the J segment 4 bases; nucleotides outside the gene matches: 6. This CDR3 spans 14 amino acids. The CDR3 reads CATSFGQGGYGYTF. CDR3 nucleotides: TGTGCCACCAGCTTCGGACAGGGCGGCTATGGCTACACCTTC.

This rearrangement joins TRBV6-6 to TRBJ2-7; D remains ambiguous. Per germline, CDR1 MNHNY and CDR2 SVGAGI (reference sequence). The CDR3 length is 14 residues. V was clipped by 7 bases and J by 0 bases, with 13 bases between them. The CDR3 region is CASTPDWSSYEQYF. In DNA, the CDR3 is TGTGCCAGCACCCCAGACTGGAGCTCCTACGAGCAGTACTTC.

This clone was seen a few times. J is TRBJ2-1 and V is TRBV5-1; 9 bases fit TRBD2. The CDR3 extends over 17 amino acids. Germline assignment: CDR1 SGHRS and CDR2 YFSETQ. The V segment lost 2 bases and the J segment 10 bases; nucleotides outside the gene matches: 16. As DNA, the CDR3 is TGCGCCAGCAGCTTAATACCGGGACTAGCCGGAGAGGAGGAGCAGTTCTTC. As protein: CASSLIPGLAGEEEQFF. The full variable domain, with the rest looked up from reference TRBV5-1 and TRBJ2-1, is KAGVTQTPRYLIKTRGQQVTLSCSPISGHRSVSWYQQTPGQGLQFLFEYFSETQRNKGNFPGRFSGRQFSNSRSEMNVSTLELGDSALYLCASSLIPGLAGEEEQFFGPGTRLTVL.

The chain has TRBV19 and TRBJ1-4; D unclear. This CDR3 has 15 amino acids. Germline CDR1 and CDR2: LNHDA and SQIVND (reference sequence). V was cut by 1 base and J by 7 bases, with 13 bases left in between. The chain's CDR3 is CASSIARLGGEKLFF. The CDR3 region has the DNA TGTGCCAGTAGTATAGCAAGGTTAGGCGGTGAAAAACTGTTTTTT.

The rearrangement links TRBV2 to TRBJ1-3; unclear D gene. Per the germline V gene, CDR1 is SNHLY and CDR2 is FYNNEI. The CDR3 extends over 13 amino acids. V shed 7 bases and J shed 0 bases, with 7 bases lying between them. CDR3 region: CASIQDSGNTIYF. The CDR3 DNA sequence: TGTGCCAGCATTCAGGACTCTGGAAACACCATATATTTT.

The rearrangement joins TRBV15 to TRBJ2-3, with 7 bases that match TRBD1. V lost 8 bases to trimming and J lost 6 bases; unmatched junction nucleotides: 8. The CDR3 spans 13 residues. The germline gives CDR1 LNHNV, CDR2 YYDKDF (reference sequence). The CDR3 coding sequence is TGTGCCACCCAGGGGGTCGTGGACGATACGCAGTATTTT. Translating gives CATQGVVDDTQYF.

CDR3 amino acids: CASSYFVAGPPPYEQYF. DNA of the CDR3: TGTGCCAGCAGTTACTTCGTTGCAGGCCCACCCCCCTACGAGCAGTACTTC. V is TRBV6-2 or TRBV6-3 and J is TRBJ2-7; no definite D call. The ends were cut back, 1 base at V and 2 bases at J, with 18 bases in the middle. The CDR3 spans 17 residues. Germline V gene data show CDR1 as MNHEY and CDR2 as SVGEGT.

J is TRBJ2-3 and V is TRBV9, with 11 bases fitting TRBD1. Germline V gives CDR1 SGDLS, CDR2 YYNGEE. The CDR3 is made up of 16 amino acids. The J segment lost 3 bases and the V segment lost 4 bases, leaving 7 bases of the junction unmatched. The CDR3: CASSPRGTGGTDTQYF. Here the CDR3 DNA reads TGTGCCAGCAGCCCTAGAGGGACAGGGGGAACAGATACGCAGTATTTT.

CDR3 protein: CASSLSDGSTEAFF. DNA for the CDR3: TGTGCCAGCAGTTTATCAGATGGGAGCACTGAAGCTTTCTTT. This chain links TRBV27 with TRBJ1-1; D call uncertain. V was shortened by 0 bases and J by 4 bases, with 9 bases between the two germline ends. From germline, CDR1 is MNHEY and CDR2 SMNVEV (reference sequence). The CDR3 loop spans 14 amino acids.

The rearrangement links TRBV4-1 to TRBJ2-2; 14 nucleotides align to TRBD2. Germline-derived CDR1 and CDR2 are MGHRA and YSYEKL. This CDR3 contains 20 residues. Trimming removed 6 bases from V and 2 bases from J; junction bases left unmatched: 14. The CDR3 region has the DNA TGCGCCAGCAGACATCGACCGTGGGGACTAGCGGGGGATAACACCGGGGAGCTGTTTTTT. Its protein is CASRHRPWGLAGDNTGELFF.

In its sample, this clone was seen once. V and J are TRBV6-4 and TRBJ2-1; TRBD2 agrees at 11 bases. Per germline, CDR1 MRHNA and CDR2 SNTAGT. This CDR3 region has 16 residues. J was trimmed by 4 bases and V by 6 bases; bases with no gene match: 8. The chain's CDR3 is CASSDISSGGYNEQFF. The CDR3 DNA follows: TGTGCCAGCAGCGATATCTCTAGCGGGGGGTACAATGAGCAGTTCTTC.

The chain employs TRBV28 and TRBJ1-5; D uncertain. CDR1 and CDR2 from the germline V gene are MDHEN and SYDVKM. The CDR3 has 14 residues. The V end lost 0 bases, the J end lost 3 bases, and 6 bases lay between the germline ends. The CDR3 loop reads CASSLWSSNQPQHF. In nucleotides, the CDR3 is TGTGCCAGCAGTTTATGGTCCTCCAATCAGCCCCAGCATTTT.

The J gene is TRBJ2-7, the V gene TRBV29-1; tentatively, D is TRBD2 (5 bases). This CDR3 comprises 15 residues. CDR1 SQVTM and CDR2 ANQGSEA come from the germline V gene. Trimming left V 2 bases short and J 0 bases short, with 14 bases between. CDR3 in amino acids: CSVERDGSGSYEQYF. The CDR3, as DNA: TGCAGCGTTGAAAGGGATGGGAGTGGCTCCTACGAGCAGTACTTC.

The rearrangement links TRBV20-1 to TRBJ1-5, with 7 bases that match TRBD1. This CDR3 spans 14 amino acids. The trim removed 3 bases at V and 4 bases at J, leaving 6 bases unmatched. Germline assignment: CDR1 DFQATT and CDR2 SNEGSKA (reference sequence). The CDR3 is CSASWGQFNQPQHF. In DNA, the CDR3 is TGCAGTGCTAGTTGGGGACAGTTTAATCAGCCCCAGCATTTT.